The 24 T cell receptor beta chains reported below all come from one sample, sequenced in a study of spatial heterogeneity in lung cancer (dated by TCRdb to about 2019). The library was made by 5' RACE. TCRdb records NextSeq 500 as the sequencer. The raw public reads went through TCRdb reprocessing: fastp at Q25, MiXCR clone calling, in-frame beta chains kept. Every distinct CDR3 protein forms one entry, paired with its most common genes and DNA. The sample data list 10,000 to 15,000 distinct CDR3 sequences, and about 4% of these were observed just once. Of the sample, around 43% is held by the ten largest clones. Reading the label with the study, this specimen's time point is: sample taken at primary tumor resection. Sequencing used PBMCs, obtained at surgery. These receptors were collected from a male donor with early-stage non-small cell lung cancer.

The V call is TRBV25-1, the J call TRBJ2-1; 8 bases line up with TRBD2. The CDR3 spans 14 residues. Germline V gives CDR1 MGHDK, CDR2 SYGVNS. After removal of 6 bases from V and 3 bases from J, the junction contained 4 bases not matched to a gene. The chain's CDR3 is CASRPSGSYNEQFF. CDR3 nucleotide sequence: TGTGCCAGCAGACCAAGCGGGAGCTACAATGAGCAGTTCTTC.

This clonotype was recorded many times. This chain connects TRBV7-3 to TRBJ2-1; TRBD2 is a possible D gene (5 bases). The length of the CDR3 is 14 residues. The V end lost 2 bases, the J end lost 2 bases, and 7 bases lay between the germline ends. Germline-derived CDR1 and CDR2 are SGHTA and FQGTGA. CDR3 residues: CASSLSRAYNEQFF. The CDR3 nucleotides are TGTGCCAGCAGCTTATCGAGGGCCTACAATGAGCAGTTCTTC.

This rearrangement joins TRBV12-3 or TRBV12-4 to TRBJ2-3; weak D call: TRBD2 (6 bases). This CDR3 contains 14 residues. V was cut by 10 bases and J by 2 bases, with 16 bases left in between. CDR3 nucleotides: TGTGCCACGATGCGGGGAATGAACACAGATACGCAGTATTTT. Protein sequence: CATMRGMNTDTQYF.

This clonotype was detected many times. The chain has TRBV7-6 and TRBJ1-5, with 10 bases identical to TRBD1. J lost 6 bases, V lost 5 bases, and 4 bases had no gene match. The CDR3 has 14 amino acids. Germline V gives CDR1 SGHVS, CDR2 FNYEAQ. CDR3 bases: TGTGCCAGCAGCCTCAGGACAGGGGGTCAGCCCCAGCATTTT. Its protein product is CASSLRTGGQPQHF.

This clonotype has at least ten counts. J is TRBJ1-4 and V is TRBV6-1, with unresolved D. Looked up from germline, CDR1 is MNHNS and CDR2 is SASEGT. This CDR3 has 14 amino acids. V lost 4 bases to trimming and J lost 0 bases, with 6 bases between them. The CDR3 protein is CASSVYSTNEKLFF. The CDR3 nucleotides are TGTGCCAGCAGTGTCTACTCAACTAATGAAAAACTGTTTTTT.

This clonotype was found many times. The chain has TRBV12-3 or TRBV12-4 and TRBJ2-1; 16 nucleotides match TRBD2. The CDR3 extends over 17 amino acids. The V segment lost 5 bases and the J segment 9 bases; nucleotides outside the gene matches: 10. The CDR3 region has the DNA TGTGCCAGCAGTCTGGCCGGGACTAGCGGGAGGGGGGCTGAGCAGTTCTTC. Protein sequence: CASSLAGTSGRGAEQFF.

Many counts were recorded for this clonotype. The V and J genes are TRBV6-2 or TRBV6-3 and TRBJ2-5; 7 nucleotides align to TRBD1. The CDR3 contains 17 residues. The V and J ends lost 2 bases and 5 bases, in that order; junction bases with no gene match: 14. Germline V gives CDR1 MNHEY, CDR2 SVGEGT. The CDR3 region has the DNA TGTGCCAGCAGTTACAAACTCCGGGACAGCTCTGGGGAGACCCAGTACTTC. This encodes CASSYKLRDSSGETQYF.

This clonotype was seen at least ten times. The chain links TRBV12-3 or TRBV12-4 to TRBJ2-1, with TRBD1 matching over 7 bases. Germline trimming cut 3 bases from V and 3 bases from J; bases unmatched to any gene: 5. The length of the CDR3 is 15 residues. DNA of the CDR3: TGTGCCAGCAGTTTTGAGGGGGCCAGCTACAATGAGCAGTTCTTC. It translates to CASSFEGASYNEQFF.

This clonotype was observed at least ten times. The V call is TRBV28, the J call TRBJ2-5; TRBD2 matches at 8 bases. Trimming took 3 bases from V and 1 from J; bases not matched to a gene: 10. This CDR3 comprises 17 residues. The germline V gene has CDR1 MDHEN and CDR2 SYDVKM. Here the CDR3 reads CASSFLAGGGGQETQYF. Here the CDR3 DNA reads TGTGCCAGCAGTTTTTTGGCGGGAGGAGGGGGCCAAGAGACCCAGTACTTC.

The DNA for the CDR3 is TGTACCACCAGCACTACTAGCGGGCCAACCTACGAGCAGTACTTC. It encodes CTTSTTSGPTYEQYF. This sequence joins TRBV7-9 and TRBJ2-7, with TRBD2 matching over 9 bases. This CDR3 is 15 amino acids long. The germline V gene has CDR1 SEHNR and CDR2 FQNEAQ (reference sequence).

A single count supports this clonotype. A much larger clone differs by one base, so this may be a read error. V usage is TRBV6-6 and J usage is TRBJ2-7, with D perhaps assigned TRBD1 or TRBD2 (5 bases each). The CDR3 sequence is 14 residues long. Germline loops: CDR1 MNHNY, CDR2 SVGAGI (reference sequence). The CDR3 nucleotides read TGTGCCAGCAGTTACTCGGGGACCTCCTGCGAGCAGTACTTC. Protein sequence: CASSYSGTSCEQYF.

This clonotype has a count of ten or more. This chain joins TRBV4-3 and TRBJ2-7; 8 bases match TRBD2. V dropped 4 bases and J dropped 2; count of bases not matched to a gene: 22. The CDR3 length is 20 residues. Germline lookup yields CDR1 LGHNA and CDR2 YSLEER. The chain's CDR3 is CASSPKRGFKPTSEPYEQYF. CDR3 coding DNA: TGCGCCAGCAGCCCGAAGAGGGGGTTCAAACCGACTAGCGAACCCTACGAGCAGTACTTC.

This clonotype was counted at least ten times. This chain connects TRBV5-1 to TRBJ2-1; no clear D. V was pared by 4 bases and J by 2 bases, with 10 bases between. The CDR3 extends over 14 amino acids. Germline V gene data show CDR1 as SGHRS and CDR2 as YFSETQ. The CDR3 DNA follows: TGCGCCAGCAGCGTGGGCCTAACCTACAATGAGCAGTTCTTC. This translates into CASSVGLTYNEQFF.

Ten or more counts support this clonotype. This chain joins TRBV7-8 and TRBJ2-2, with D uncertain. V lost 2 bases and J lost 5, with 6 bases in between. This CDR3 has 13 residues. Germline values: CDR1 SGHVS, CDR2 FQNEAQ. The DNA for the CDR3 is TGTGCCAGCAGCTTAATCAGAACCGGGGAGCTGTTTTTT. This codes for CASSLIRTGELFF.

This clonotype occurred many times. This chain links TRBV6-2 or TRBV6-3 with TRBJ1-1; D call uncertain. V was cut by 0 bases and J by 4 bases, with 12 bases left in between. Germline CDR1 and CDR2: MNHEY and SVGEGT. This CDR3 is 15 amino acids long. CDR3 residues: CASSYSRAPSTEAFF. CDR3 sequence (DNA): TGTGCCAGCAGTTACTCGAGGGCCCCGAGCACTGAAGCTTTCTTT.

This sequence joins TRBV9 and TRBJ2-5, with TRBD2 matching 13 bases. Losses at the gene ends were 3 bases for V and 4 bases for J; bases not matched to a gene: 3. Germline-derived CDR1 and CDR2 are SGDLS and YYNGEE. The CDR3 extends over 15 amino acids. CDR3 nucleotide sequence: TGTGCCAGCAGCGGGAGACTAGCGGGAGGAGAGACCCAGTACTTC. Translation: CASSGRLAGGETQYF.

This clonotype came up a few times. The chain employs TRBV11-2 and TRBJ1-2; 9 bases align to TRBD1. V dropped 5 bases and J dropped 6; count of bases not matched to a gene: 10. CDR1 is SGHAT and CDR2 is FQNNGV in the germline V gene. The CDR3 length is 15 residues. Here the CDR3 reads CASSPLKDRGDGYTF. CDR3 DNA sequence: TGTGCCAGCAGCCCACTTAAGGACAGGGGAGATGGCTACACCTTC.

This clonotype was detected many times. The rearrangement uses TRBV30 and TRBJ2-5; D is ambiguous. CDR1 is GTSNPN and CDR2 is SVGIG in the germline V gene (reference sequence). The V gene lost 1 base and the J gene lost 5 bases, with 11 bases spanning the gap. CDR3 size: 13 residues. The CDR3 DNA reads as TGTGCCTGGAGTGGGACCGGTGGGGAGACCCAGTACTTC. The encoded protein is CAWSGTGGETQYF.

This clonotype was found many times. This sequence joins TRBV18 and TRBJ2-7, with D possibly being TRBD2 (5 bases). V was clipped by 3 bases and J by 3 bases, with 12 bases between them. The CDR3 extends over 14 amino acids. Germline V gives CDR1 KGHSH, CDR2 LQKENI. The chain's CDR3 is CASSPRAADYEQYF. CDR3 nucleotides: TGTGCCAGCTCACCCCGGGCAGCGGACTACGAGCAGTACTTC.

The chain recombines TRBV11-2 with TRBJ2-1; 9 nucleotides match TRBD1. Trimming at V came to 4 bases and at J to 8 bases, leaving 9 bases not matched to a gene. Germline V lookup: CDR1 SGHAT, CDR2 FQNNGV. The CDR3 length is 15 residues. CDR3 protein: CASSSGTGIGYEQFF. CDR3 nucleotides: TGTGCCAGCAGCTCCGGGACAGGGATAGGATATGAGCAGTTCTTC.

This clonotype has ten or more counts. The V gene is TRBV4-1, the J gene TRBJ2-2; possibly TRBD2 for D (5 bases). The V gene's germline CDR1 is MGHRA and CDR2 YSYEKL. The CDR3 spans 14 residues. The V end was cut by 4 bases, the J end by 6 bases, with 12 bases between. The CDR3 sequence is CASSRPGSAGELFF. The CDR3 DNA sequence: TGCGCCAGCAGCCGCCCGGGGAGCGCCGGGGAGCTGTTTTTT.

This rearrangement joins TRBV18 to TRBJ2-3; 10 bases fit TRBD2. Germline lookup yields CDR1 KGHSH and CDR2 LQKENI. The CDR3 loop spans 15 amino acids. J was trimmed by 6 bases and V by 0 bases; bases with no gene match: 3. The CDR3 is CASSPPSGRLDTQYF. CDR3 bases: TGTGCCAGCTCACCACCTAGCGGGAGGTTGGATACGCAGTATTTT.

In its sample, this clonotype was seen many times. The chain has TRBV7-3 and TRBJ2-5; possibly TRBD2 for D (6 bases). The CDR3 has 15 amino acids. V dropped 2 bases and J dropped 6 bases, with 16 bases sitting between them. Germline V gives CDR1 SGHTA, CDR2 FQGTGA. The CDR3 protein is CASSLGGLREQTQYF. The CDR3, as DNA: TGTGCCAGCAGCTTAGGGGGACTCCGGGAGCAGACCCAGTACTTC. The complete variable domain, with remaining parts taken from reference TRBV7-3 and TRBJ2-5, reads GAGVSQTPSNKVTEKGKYVELRCDPISGHTALYWYRQSLGQGPEFLIYFQGTGAADDSGLPNDRFFAVRPEGSVSTLKIQRTERGDSAVYLCASSLGGLREQTQYFGPGTRLLVL.

Notes on this clonotype: Germline and junction disagree at one end, which may indicate a read error. The chain joins TRBV4-1 to TRBJ2-2; weak D call: TRBD1 (6 bases). The length of the CDR3 is 16 residues. Per germline, CDR1 MGHRA and CDR2 YSYEKL. Here the CDR3 reads CTSSQGGSGATGELFF. The CDR3 DNA reads as TGCACCAGCAGCCAAGGAGGCTCAGGGGCGACCGGGGAGCTGTTTTTT.